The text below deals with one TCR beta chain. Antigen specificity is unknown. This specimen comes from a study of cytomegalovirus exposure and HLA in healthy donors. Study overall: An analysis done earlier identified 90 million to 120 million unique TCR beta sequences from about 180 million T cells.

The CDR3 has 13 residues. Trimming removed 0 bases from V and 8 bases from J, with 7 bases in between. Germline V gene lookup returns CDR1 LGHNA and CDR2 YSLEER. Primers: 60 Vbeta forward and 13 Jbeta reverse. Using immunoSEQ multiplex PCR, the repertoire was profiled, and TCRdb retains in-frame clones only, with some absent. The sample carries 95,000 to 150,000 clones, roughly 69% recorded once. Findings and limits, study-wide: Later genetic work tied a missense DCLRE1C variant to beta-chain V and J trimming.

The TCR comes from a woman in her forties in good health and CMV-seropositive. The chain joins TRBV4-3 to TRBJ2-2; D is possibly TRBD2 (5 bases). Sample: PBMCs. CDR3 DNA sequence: TGCGCCAGCAGCCAAGATAGGACTGGGGAGCTGTTTTTT. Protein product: CASSQDRTGELFF.